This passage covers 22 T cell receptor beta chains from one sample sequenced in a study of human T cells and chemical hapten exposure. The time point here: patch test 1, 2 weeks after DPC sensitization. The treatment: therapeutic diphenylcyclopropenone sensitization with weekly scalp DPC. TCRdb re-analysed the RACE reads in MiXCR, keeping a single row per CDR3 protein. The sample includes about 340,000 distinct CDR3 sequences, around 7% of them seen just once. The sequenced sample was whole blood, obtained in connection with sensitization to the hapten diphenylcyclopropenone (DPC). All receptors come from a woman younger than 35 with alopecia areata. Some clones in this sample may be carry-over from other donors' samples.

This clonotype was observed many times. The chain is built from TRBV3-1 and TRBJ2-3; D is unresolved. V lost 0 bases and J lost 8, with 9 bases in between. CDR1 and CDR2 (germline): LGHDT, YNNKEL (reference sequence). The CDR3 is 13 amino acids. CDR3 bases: TGTGCCAGCAGCCAAGATGACGGCAGTACGCAGTATTTT. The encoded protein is CASSQDDGSTQYF.

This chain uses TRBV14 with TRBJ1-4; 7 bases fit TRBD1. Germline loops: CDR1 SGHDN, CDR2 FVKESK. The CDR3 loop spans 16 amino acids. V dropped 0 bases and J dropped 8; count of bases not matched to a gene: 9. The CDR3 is CASSQDRTARGEKLFF. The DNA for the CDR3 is TGTGCCAGCAGCCAAGACAGAACAGCCAGGGGGGAAAAACTGTTTTTT.

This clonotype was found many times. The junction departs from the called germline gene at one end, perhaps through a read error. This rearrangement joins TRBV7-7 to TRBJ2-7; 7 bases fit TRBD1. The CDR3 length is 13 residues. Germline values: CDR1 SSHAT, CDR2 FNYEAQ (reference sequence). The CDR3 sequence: CASSVDRVGEQYF. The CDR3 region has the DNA TGTGCTAGCAGCGTCGACAGGGTGGGGGAGCAGTACTTC.

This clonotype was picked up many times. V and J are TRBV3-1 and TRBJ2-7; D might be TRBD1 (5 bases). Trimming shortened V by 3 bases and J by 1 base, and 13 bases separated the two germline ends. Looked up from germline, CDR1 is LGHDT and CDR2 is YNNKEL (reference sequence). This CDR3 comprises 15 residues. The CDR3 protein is CASSQSPGPSYEQYF. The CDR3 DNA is TGTGCCAGCAGCCAGTCCCCAGGGCCATCCTACGAGCAGTACTTC.

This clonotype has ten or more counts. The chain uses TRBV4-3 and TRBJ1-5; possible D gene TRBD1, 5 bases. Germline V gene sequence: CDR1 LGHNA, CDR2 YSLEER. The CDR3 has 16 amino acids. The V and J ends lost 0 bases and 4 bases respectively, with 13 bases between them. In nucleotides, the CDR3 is TGCGCCAGCAGCCAAGATGGGACGGGGACTAATCAGCCCCAGCATTTT. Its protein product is CASSQDGTGTNQPQHF.

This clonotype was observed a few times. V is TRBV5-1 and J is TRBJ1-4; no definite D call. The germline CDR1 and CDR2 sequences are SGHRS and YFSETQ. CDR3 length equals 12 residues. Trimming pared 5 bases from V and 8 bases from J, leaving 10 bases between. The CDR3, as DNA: TGCGCCAGCAGTGAACCAGGAGAAAAACTGTTTTTT. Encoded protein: CASSEPGEKLFF.

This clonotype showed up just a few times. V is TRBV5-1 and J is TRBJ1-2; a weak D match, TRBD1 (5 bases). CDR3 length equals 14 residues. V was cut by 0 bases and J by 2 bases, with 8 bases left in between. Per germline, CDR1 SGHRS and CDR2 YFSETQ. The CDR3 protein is CASSLGQMNYGYTF. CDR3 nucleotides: TGCGCCAGCAGCTTGGGACAGATGAACTATGGCTACACCTTC.

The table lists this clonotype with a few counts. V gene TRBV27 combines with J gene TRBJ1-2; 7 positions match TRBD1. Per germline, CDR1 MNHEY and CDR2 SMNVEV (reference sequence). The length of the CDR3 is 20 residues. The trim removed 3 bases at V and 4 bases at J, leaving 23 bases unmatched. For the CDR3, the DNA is TGTGCCAGCAGTTTTATTTCGGGACGAAACCGGGAGGGGGCTTTCTATGGCTACACCTTC. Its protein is CASSFISGRNREGAFYGYTF.

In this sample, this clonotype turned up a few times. The CDR3 sequence is CSARSESGANVLTF. CDR3 in DNA: TGCAGTGCTAGATCGGAGTCTGGGGCCAACGTCCTGACTTTC. The chain recombines TRBV20-1 with TRBJ2-6; D not certain. The germline V and J ends were trimmed by 2 bases and 1 base, with 6 bases remaining between them. Germline V CDR1 and CDR2: DFQATT, SNEGSKA (reference sequence). This CDR3 region has 14 residues.

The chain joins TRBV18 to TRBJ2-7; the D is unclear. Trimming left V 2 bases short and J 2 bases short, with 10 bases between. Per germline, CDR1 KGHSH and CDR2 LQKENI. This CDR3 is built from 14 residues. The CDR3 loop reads CASSPDQGTYEQYF. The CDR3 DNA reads TGTGCCAGCTCACCAGATCAAGGAACCTACGAGCAGTACTTC.

CDR3 in DNA: TGTGCCAGCAGTTGCGACAGGTCGAACACCGGGGAGCTGTTTTTT. Translated: CASSCDRSNTGELFF. The gene calls are TRBV6-5 and TRBJ2-2; D perhaps matches TRBD1 (6 bases). V was trimmed by 4 bases and J by 0 bases, leaving 9 bases between them. The CDR3 spans 15 residues. In germline, CDR1 is MNHEY, CDR2 SVGAGI.

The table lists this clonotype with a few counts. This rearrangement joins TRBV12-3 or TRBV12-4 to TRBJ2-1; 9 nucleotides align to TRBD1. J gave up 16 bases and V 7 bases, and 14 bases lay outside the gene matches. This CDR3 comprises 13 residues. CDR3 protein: CASNTREGTGSFF. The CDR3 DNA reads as TGTGCCAGCAATACTAGGGAGGGGACAGGGTCTTTCTTC.

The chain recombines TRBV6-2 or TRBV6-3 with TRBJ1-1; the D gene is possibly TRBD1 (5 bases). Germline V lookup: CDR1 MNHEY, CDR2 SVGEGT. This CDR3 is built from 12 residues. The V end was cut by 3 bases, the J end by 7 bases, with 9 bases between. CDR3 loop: CASSYWGVEAFF. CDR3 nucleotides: TGTGCCAGCAGTTATTGGGGGGTTGAAGCTTTCTTT.

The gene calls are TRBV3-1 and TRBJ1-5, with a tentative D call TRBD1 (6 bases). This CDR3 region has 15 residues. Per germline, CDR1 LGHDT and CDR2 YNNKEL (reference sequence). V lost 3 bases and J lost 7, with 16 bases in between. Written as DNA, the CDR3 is TGTGCCAGCAGCCAGACGAGGGGGATCGGGCAGCCCCAGCATTTT. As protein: CASSQTRGIGQPQHF.

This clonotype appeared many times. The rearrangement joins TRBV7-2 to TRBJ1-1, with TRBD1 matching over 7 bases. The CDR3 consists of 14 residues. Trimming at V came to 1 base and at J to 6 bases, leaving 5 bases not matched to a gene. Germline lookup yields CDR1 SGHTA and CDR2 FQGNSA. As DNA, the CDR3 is TGTGCCAGCAGCTTAGGGGACAGAGCCTCTGAAGCTTTCTTT. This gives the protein CASSLGDRASEAFF.

This CDR3 is CAISEPRGGQETQYF. Written as DNA, the CDR3 is TGTGCCATCAGTGAACCGCGGGGGGGCCAAGAGACCCAGTACTTC. The V call is TRBV10-3, the J call TRBJ2-5; TRBD2 aligns across 9 bases. Germline values: CDR1 ENHRY, CDR2 SYGVKD. V gave up 3 bases and J gave up 1 base; unmatched junction bases: 3. The CDR3 is made up of 15 amino acids.

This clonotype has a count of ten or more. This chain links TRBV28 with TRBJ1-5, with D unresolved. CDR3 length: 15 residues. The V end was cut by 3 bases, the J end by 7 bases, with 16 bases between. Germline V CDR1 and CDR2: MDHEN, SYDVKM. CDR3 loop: CASSLGSETGQPQHF. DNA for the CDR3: TGTGCCAGCAGTTTGGGCAGTGAGACGGGGCAGCCCCAGCATTTT.

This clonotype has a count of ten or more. The CDR3 region has the DNA TGTGCCAGCAGCCTCCTGGGACTAGCGGGGCGAAGCTCCTACGAGCAGTACTTC. It translates to CASSLLGLAGRSSYEQYF. The rearrangement joins TRBV14 to TRBJ2-7, with TRBD2 matching over 13 bases. Germline-derived CDR1 and CDR2 are SGHDN and FVKESK. The junction had 9 bases not matched to a gene; V was cut back by 4 bases and J by 0 bases. This CDR3 spans 18 amino acids.

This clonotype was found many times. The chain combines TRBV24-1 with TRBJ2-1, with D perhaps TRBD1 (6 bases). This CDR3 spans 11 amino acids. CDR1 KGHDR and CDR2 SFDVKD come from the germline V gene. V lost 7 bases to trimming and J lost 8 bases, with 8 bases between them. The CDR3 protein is CATRQGDEQFF. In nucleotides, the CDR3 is TGTGCCACCAGACAGGGAGATGAGCAGTTCTTC.

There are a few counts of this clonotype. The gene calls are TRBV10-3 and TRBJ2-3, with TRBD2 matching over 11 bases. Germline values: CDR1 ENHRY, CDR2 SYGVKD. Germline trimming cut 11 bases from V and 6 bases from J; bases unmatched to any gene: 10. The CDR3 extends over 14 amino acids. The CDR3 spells CAARSGGASDTQYF. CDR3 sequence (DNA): TGTGCCGCCCGTAGCGGGGGGGCCTCCGATACGCAGTATTTT.

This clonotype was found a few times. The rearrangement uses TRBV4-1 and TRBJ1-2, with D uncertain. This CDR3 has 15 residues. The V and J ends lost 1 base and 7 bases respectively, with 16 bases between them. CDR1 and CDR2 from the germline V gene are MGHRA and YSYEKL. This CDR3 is CASSQGMGRERGYTF. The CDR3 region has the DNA TGCGCCAGCAGCCAAGGCATGGGCAGAGAACGTGGCTACACCTTC.

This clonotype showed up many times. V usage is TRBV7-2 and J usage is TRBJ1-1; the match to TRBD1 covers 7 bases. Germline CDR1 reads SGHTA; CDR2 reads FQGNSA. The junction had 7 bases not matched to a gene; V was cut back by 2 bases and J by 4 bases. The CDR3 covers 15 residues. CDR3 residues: CASSLSGRGPTEAFF. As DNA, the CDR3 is TGTGCCAGCAGCTTATCTGGAAGGGGGCCCACTGAAGCTTTCTTT. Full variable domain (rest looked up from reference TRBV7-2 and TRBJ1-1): GAGVSQSPSNKVTEKGKDVELRCDPISGHTALYWYRQSLGQGLEFLIYFQGNSAPDKSGLPSDRFSAERTGGSVSTLTIQRTQQEDSAVYLCASSLSGRGPTEAFFGQGTRLTVV.